This T cell receptor (beta chain) was identified in a study of cytomegalovirus exposure and HLA in healthy donors. Study details: The same platform was used for the 120 or so validation repertoires as for the approximately 720 first-cohort repertoires, as reported in a later analysis.

Looked up from germline, CDR1 is MDHEN and CDR2 is SYDVKM. The CDR3 totals 15 residues. The V gene end was trimmed by 6 bases and the J gene end by 10 bases; junction bases not matched to a gene: 10. Profiled with immunoSEQ multiplex PCR; TCRdb holds only in-frame clones, not every one. The sample consists of 150,000 to 250,000 clones, 80% to 90% of them appearing once. This clone was detected once. Material: PBMCs. The receptor was isolated from a woman under 40 in good health and CMV-seropositive. The chain carries TRBV28 and TRBJ2-3; 13 nucleotides agree with TRBD2. The CDR3 coding sequence is TGTGCCAGCAGCCCAAGACTAGCGGGAGGTCGGGCGCAGTATTTT. The encoded protein is CASSPRLAGGRAQYF.